These 9 T cell receptor beta chains were sequenced from one sample in a study of a mutant IDH1 vaccine in newly diagnosed glioma. Sample time point: week 5, during vaccination. Mutant IDH1 20-mer peptide, at 300 ug, made up each vaccine dose, with topical imiquimod. These TCRs' antigens remain unknown. Measured with immunoSEQ multiplex PCR; TCRdb has only the in-frame clones, and not every one. The sample consists of approximately 39,000 clones, 75% to 85% of them appearing once. The specimen comprised PBMCs, sampled from a glioma patient whose treatment included an IDH1 peptide vaccine. The receptor source for this set is a man aged 50-60 years with glioma.

The rearrangement links TRBV19 to TRBJ2-2; 12 bases match TRBD2. V lost 6 bases to trimming and J lost 4 bases; unmatched junction nucleotides: 6. Germline V gene data show CDR1 as LNHDA and CDR2 as SQIVND (reference sequence). The CDR3 is 16 amino acids. CDR3 coding DNA: TGTGCCAGTAGGACTAGCGGGAGTGGTAGCACCGGGGAGCTGTTTTTT. Translated, it gives CASRTSGSGSTGELFF.

V is TRBV18 and J is TRBJ2-7; weak D call: TRBD1 (6 bases). The germline CDR1 and CDR2 sequences are KGHSH and LQKENI. V lost 0 bases and J lost 6, with 21 bases in between. The CDR3 is 17 amino acids. The CDR3 is CASSPPFGSGAPREQYF. DNA for the CDR3: TGTGCCAGCTCACCACCCTTTGGGTCAGGGGCGCCACGCGAGCAGTACTTC. The variable domain in full, completed from reference TRBV18 and TRBJ2-7, reads NAGVMQNPRHLVRRRGQEARLRCSPMKGHSHVYWYRQLPEEGLKFMVYLQKENIIDESGMPKERFSAEFPKEGPSILRIQQVVRGDSAAYFCASSPPFGSGAPREQYFGPGTRLTVT.

The V gene is TRBV6-6, the J gene TRBJ2-3; the D is unclear. The V gene's germline CDR1 is MNHNY and CDR2 SVGAGI (reference sequence). This CDR3 contains 14 residues. V was cut by 6 bases and J by 4 bases, with 14 bases left in between. The chain's CDR3 is CASSPGLHSDTQYF. CDR3 DNA: TGTGCCAGCAGCCCGGGCCTACATTCAGATACGCAGTATTTT.

This chain links TRBV5-6 with TRBJ1-2; no reliable D call. This CDR3 region has 14 residues. CDR1 and CDR2 from the germline V gene are SGHDT and YYEEEE. Trimming removed 1 base at V and 8 bases at J, with 15 bases between. The CDR3 reads CASSLMTRASGYTF. The CDR3 nucleotides read TGTGCCAGCAGCTTGATGACAAGGGCGTCCGGCTACACCTTC.

This clone was seen a single time. J is TRBJ1-5 and V is TRBV6-1; D remains ambiguous. Germline values: CDR1 MNHNS, CDR2 SASEGT. Between the trimmed V and J ends, which lost 10 bases and 5 bases, there was a span of 12 bases. The length of the CDR3 is 12 residues. The CDR3 loop reads CATTQSYQPQHF. The CDR3 DNA sequence: TGTGCCACTACCCAATCGTATCAGCCCCAGCATTTT.

The chain employs TRBV7-8 and TRBJ2-1; D call uncertain. The CDR3 is 15 amino acids. Trimming cost V 10 bases and J 4 bases, with 20 bases left between them. Germline V gene sequence: CDR1 SGHVS, CDR2 FQNEAQ. CDR3 coding DNA: TGTGCCACCAAACCGTCCCATGGGCCTTACAATGAGCAGTTCTTC. It is translated as CATKPSHGPYNEQFF.

The chain links TRBV5-1 to TRBJ1-4, with unresolved D. The V end was cut by 0 bases, the J end by 16 bases, with 13 bases between. Germline lookup yields CDR1 SGHRS and CDR2 YFSETQ. This CDR3 is built from 12 residues. CDR3 loop: CASSLEGSFPFF. CDR3 nucleotides: TGCGCCAGCAGCTTGGAGGGCAGTTTTCCGTTTTTT.

The chain couples TRBV6-5 to TRBJ2-5; 11 bases match TRBD1. CDR1 is MNHEY and CDR2 is SVGAGI in the germline V gene. The CDR3 totals 15 residues. After removal of 5 bases from V and 4 bases from J, the junction contained 6 bases not matched to a gene. The CDR3 loop reads CASSRGQGGGETQYF. The CDR3 DNA sequence: TGTGCCAGCAGTCGGGGACAGGGGGGAGGAGAGACCCAGTACTTC.

The V and J genes are TRBV7-6 and TRBJ1-6; D is uncertain. Trimming removed 5 bases at V and 6 bases at J, with 8 bases between. Per germline, CDR1 SGHVS and CDR2 FNYEAQ. This CDR3 contains 13 residues. The CDR3, as DNA: TGTGCCAGCAGCCTTGGAAGTAATTCACCCCTCCACTTT. Translated, it gives CASSLGSNSPLHF.